This TCR beta chain comes out of a study of T-cell memory formation after mild COVID-19. General study points: Mostly located in CM and EM were contracting CD4+ clones, with contracting CD8+ clones located in EMRA. Certain responding clones were present in pre-infection memory, suggesting participation of cross-reactive memory. Clones shrinking between day 15 and 85 showed a balanced CD4/CD8 split, and those that grew later tilted toward CD4+.

TCRdb reprocessed the 5' RACE reads via MiXCR and lists one record per CDR3 protein. The sample consists of about 450,000 distinct CDR3 sequences, about a quarter of them appearing once. About this clonotype: Its antigen is undetermined.

The CDR3 length is 17 residues. Germline CDR1 and CDR2: SGHRS and YFSETQ. V was cut by 0 bases and J by 3 bases, with 19 bases left in between. The genes are TRBV5-1 and TRBJ2-7, with D perhaps matching TRBD1 (6 bases). What was sequenced was PBMCs or a T cell subset sorted from them (not recorded which). The TCR sequence derives from an adult woman who had mild COVID-19 (a few samples of this study predate the infection). Cell type and time point are not known. In nucleotides, the CDR3 is TGCGCCAGCAGCTTGGAGGCACAGGGTTTTAGAGTCTACGAGCAGTACTTC. It encodes CASSLEAQGFRVYEQYF.